This note documents a single TCR beta chain sequence. This receptor's antigen is unknown. No base quality values were provided; no much bigger clone lies one nucleotide off. The data were taken from a study of T cell repertoires in cytomegalovirus infection (dated by TCRdb to the late 2010s). General notes on the study: The peptide stimulations were aimed at well-studied HLA-B-restricted epitopes as well as recently identified HLA-C-restricted CMV epitopes, whose presentation resists viral immunomodulation. Donor HLA type was relevant to the analysis, as public TCR beta signatures indicated carriage of CMV infection together with the matching HLA type.

The CDR3 numbers 16 residues from cysteine through phenylalanine. The CDR3 DNA has 48 bases and is translated from base 1. Trimming accounts for 2 bases at V and 2 bases at J, while the number of junction bases matched to no gene is 6. From the germline V gene, CDR1 is SQVTM and CDR2 is ANQGSEA. Sequencing was performed on an Illumina HiSeq 1500. The public reads were run again by TCRdb, first through fastp at Q25 and then through MiXCR, and only productive beta chains were kept. Every distinct CDR3 protein forms one entry, paired with its most common genes and DNA. The sample includes approximately 220,000 distinct CDR3 sequences, with approximately 38% observed a single time. 59% of the sample is held by the ten biggest clonotypes. The study at large found these results: Carriers of CMV infection plus the relevant HLA type were discriminated by the cumulative frequency of public TCR beta family members in the study cohort and in an independent approximately 360-donor cohort. The ex vivo response was dominated by HLA-C-restricted CMV-specific TCR beta clonotypes, which also provided the single most frequent clonotype in two of eight donors.

Interpreted using the paper, the treatment or condition label stands for: in vitro stimulation with specific CMV peptide epitopes to enrich CMV-specific T cells. The TCR was taken from a human donor in good health (CMV status not recorded). Some clones in this sample may be carry-over from other donors' samples. In this chain, TRBV29-1 is recombined with TRBJ2-2; 9 junctional bases match TRBD2. Sequencing was performed on CD8+ T cells from cultured PBMCs, taken from culture after CMV antigen stimulation. The DNA is as follows: TGCAGCGTTGAAAATGCGGGGGGGCCAAACACCGGGGAGCTGTTTTTT. Its protein product is CSVENAGGPNTGELFF.